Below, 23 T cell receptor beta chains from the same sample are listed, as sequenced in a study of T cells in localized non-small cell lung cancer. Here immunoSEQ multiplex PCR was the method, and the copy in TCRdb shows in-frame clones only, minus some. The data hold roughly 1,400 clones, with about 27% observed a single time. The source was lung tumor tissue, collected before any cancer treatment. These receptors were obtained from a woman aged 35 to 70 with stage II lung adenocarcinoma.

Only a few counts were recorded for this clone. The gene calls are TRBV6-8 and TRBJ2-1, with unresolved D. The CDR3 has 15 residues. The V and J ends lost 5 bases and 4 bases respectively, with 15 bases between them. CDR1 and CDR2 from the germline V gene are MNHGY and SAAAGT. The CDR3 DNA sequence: TGTGCCAGCAGTGACATCAAGGGATCTTACAATGAGCAGTTCTTC. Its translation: CASSDIKGSYNEQFF.

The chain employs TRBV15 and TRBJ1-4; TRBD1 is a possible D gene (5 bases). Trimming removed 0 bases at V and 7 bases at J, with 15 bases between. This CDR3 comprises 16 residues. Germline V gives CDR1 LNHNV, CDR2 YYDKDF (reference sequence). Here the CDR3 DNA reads TGTGCCACCAGCAGAGAGCCCGCTGGGGGGAGTGAAAAACTGTTTTTT. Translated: CATSREPAGGSEKLFF.

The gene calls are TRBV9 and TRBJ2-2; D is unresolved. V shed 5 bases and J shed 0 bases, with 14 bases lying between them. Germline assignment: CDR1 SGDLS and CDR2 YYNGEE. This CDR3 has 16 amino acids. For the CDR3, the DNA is TGTGCCAGCAGTTTGTTGGGAAGCGCGAACACCGGGGAGCTGTTTTTT. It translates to CASSLLGSANTGELFF.

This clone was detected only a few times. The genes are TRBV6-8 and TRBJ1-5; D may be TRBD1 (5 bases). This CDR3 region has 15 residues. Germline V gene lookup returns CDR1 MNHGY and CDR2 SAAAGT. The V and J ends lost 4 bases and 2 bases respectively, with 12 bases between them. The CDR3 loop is CASSFGRDGNQPQHF. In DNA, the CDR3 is TGTGCCAGCAGTTTCGGCAGGGATGGCAATCAGCCCCAGCATTTT.

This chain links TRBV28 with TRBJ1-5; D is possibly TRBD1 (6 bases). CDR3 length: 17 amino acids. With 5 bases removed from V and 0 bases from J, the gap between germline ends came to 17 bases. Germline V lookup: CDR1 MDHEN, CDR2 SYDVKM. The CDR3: CASSPFEGDYSNQPQHF. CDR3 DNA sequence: TGTGCCAGCAGTCCCTTTGAGGGGGACTATAGCAATCAGCCCCAGCATTTT.

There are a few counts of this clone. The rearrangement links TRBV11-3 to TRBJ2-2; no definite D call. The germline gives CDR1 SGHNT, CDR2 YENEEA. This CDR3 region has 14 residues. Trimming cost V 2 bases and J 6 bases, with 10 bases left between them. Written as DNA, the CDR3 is TGTGCCAGCAGCTTAACCGGGTCCTCCGGGGAGCTGTTTTTT. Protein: CASSLTGSSGELFF.

The CDR3 coding sequence is TGTGCCAGCAGTTACCTCCAGGGGGGTGGGGAGACCCAGTACTTC. Protein sequence: CASSYLQGGGETQYF. The V and J genes are TRBV6-8 and TRBJ2-5; possibly TRBD1 for D (7 bases). Between the trimmed V and J ends, which lost 2 bases and 5 bases, there was a span of 15 bases. Germline V lookup: CDR1 MNHGY, CDR2 SAAAGT. CDR3 length: 15 residues.

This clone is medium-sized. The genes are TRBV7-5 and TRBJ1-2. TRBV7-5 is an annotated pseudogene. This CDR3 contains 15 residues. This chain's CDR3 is CASTQAPGINYGYTF. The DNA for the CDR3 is TGTGCCAGCACCCAGGCTCCTGGGATTAACTATGGCTACACCTTC.

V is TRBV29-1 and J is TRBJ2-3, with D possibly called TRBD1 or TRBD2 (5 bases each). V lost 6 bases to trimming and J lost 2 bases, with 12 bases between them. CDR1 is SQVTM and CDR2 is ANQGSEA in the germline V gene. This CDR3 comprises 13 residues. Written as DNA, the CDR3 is TGCAGCGTGGACACCGGGACCACAGATACGCAGTATTTT. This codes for CSVDTGTTDTQYF.

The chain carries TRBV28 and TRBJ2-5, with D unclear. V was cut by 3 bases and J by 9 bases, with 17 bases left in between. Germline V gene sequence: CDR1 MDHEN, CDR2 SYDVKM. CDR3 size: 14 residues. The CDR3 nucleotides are TGTGCCAGCAGTTTCGGTCAGCTTGGTTTGGCCCAGTACTTC. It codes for CASSFGQLGLAQYF.

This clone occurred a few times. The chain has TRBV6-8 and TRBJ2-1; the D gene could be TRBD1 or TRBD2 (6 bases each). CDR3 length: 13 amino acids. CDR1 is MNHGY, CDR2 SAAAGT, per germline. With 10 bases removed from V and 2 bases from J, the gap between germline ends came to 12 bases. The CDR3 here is CAIRGLAYNEQFF. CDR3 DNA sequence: TGTGCCATCAGGGGACTGGCCTACAATGAGCAGTTCTTC.

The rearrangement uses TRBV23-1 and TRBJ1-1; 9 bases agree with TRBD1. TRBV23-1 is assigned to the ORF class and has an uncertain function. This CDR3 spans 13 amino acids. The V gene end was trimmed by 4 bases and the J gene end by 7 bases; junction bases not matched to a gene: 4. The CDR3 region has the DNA TGCGCCAGCAGTCGGGGACAGGGAAATGAAGCTTTCTTT. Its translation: CASSRGQGNEAFF.

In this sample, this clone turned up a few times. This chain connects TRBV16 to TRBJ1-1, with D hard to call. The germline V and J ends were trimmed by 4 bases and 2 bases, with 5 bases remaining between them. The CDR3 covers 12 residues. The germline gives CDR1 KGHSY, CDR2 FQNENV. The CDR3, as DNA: TGTGCCAGCAGCCCGAGAAACACTGAAGCTTTCTTT. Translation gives CASSPRNTEAFF. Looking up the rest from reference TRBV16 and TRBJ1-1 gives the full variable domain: GEEVAQTPKHLVRGEGQKAKLYCAPIKGHSYVFWYQQVLKNEFKFLISFQNENVFDETGMPKERFSAKCLPNSPCSLEIQATKLEDSAVYFCASSPRNTEAFFGQGTRLTVV.

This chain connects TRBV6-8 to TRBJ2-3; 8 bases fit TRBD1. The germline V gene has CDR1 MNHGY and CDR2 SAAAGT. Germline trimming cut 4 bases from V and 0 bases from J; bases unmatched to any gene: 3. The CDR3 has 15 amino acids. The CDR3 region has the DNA TGTGCCAGCAGTTTGGACAGGGCTAGCACAGATACGCAGTATTTT. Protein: CASSLDRASTDTQYF.

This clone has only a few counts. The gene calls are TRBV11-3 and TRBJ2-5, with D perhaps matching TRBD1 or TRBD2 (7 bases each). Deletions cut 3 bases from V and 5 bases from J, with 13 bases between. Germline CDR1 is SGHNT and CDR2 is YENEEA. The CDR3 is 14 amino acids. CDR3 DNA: TGTGCCAGCAGCTTGGTGCAGGGGGGGGAGACCCAGTACTTC. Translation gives CASSLVQGGETQYF.

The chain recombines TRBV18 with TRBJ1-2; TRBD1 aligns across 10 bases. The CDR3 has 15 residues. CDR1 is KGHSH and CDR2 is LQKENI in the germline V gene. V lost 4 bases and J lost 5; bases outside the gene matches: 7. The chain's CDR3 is CASSHLGTGVYGYTF. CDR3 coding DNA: TGTGCCAGCTCACACTTGGGGACAGGGGTATATGGCTACACCTTC.

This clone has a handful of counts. In nucleotides, the CDR3 is TGTGCCGGGGGGTGGGGATTGGGCACTGAAGCTTTCTTT. It codes for CAGGWGLGTEAFF. The rearrangement links TRBV30 to TRBJ1-1; perhaps TRBD1 as D (5 bases). Looked up from germline, CDR1 is GTSNPN and CDR2 is SVGIG (reference sequence). CDR3 length equals 13 residues. The V end was cut by 8 bases, the J end by 4 bases, with 17 bases between.

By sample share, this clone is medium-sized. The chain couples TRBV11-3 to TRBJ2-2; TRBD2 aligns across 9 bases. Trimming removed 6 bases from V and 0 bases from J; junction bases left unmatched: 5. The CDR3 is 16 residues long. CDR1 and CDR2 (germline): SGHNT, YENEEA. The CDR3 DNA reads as TGTGCCAGCAGAGCTAGCGGGACTGCGAACACCGGGGAGCTGTTTTTT. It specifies CASRASGTANTGELFF.

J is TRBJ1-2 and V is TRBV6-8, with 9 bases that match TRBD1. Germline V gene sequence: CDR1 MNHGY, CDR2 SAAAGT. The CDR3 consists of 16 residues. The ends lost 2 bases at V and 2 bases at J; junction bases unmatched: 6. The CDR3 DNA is TGTGCCAGCAGTTACGGGGGGACAGGGCGAAACTATGGCTACACCTTC. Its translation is CASSYGGTGRNYGYTF.

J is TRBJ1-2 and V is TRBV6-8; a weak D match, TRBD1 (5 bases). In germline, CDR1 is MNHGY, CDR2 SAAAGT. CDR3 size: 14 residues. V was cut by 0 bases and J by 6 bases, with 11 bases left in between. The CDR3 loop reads CASSYSSWTNGYTF. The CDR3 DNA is TGTGCCAGCAGTTACTCGAGCTGGACAAATGGCTACACCTTC.

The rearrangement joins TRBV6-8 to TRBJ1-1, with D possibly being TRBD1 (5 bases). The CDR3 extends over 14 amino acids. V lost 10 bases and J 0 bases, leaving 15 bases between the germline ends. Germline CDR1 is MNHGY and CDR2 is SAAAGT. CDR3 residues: CAIKGAGVNTEAFF. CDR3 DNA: TGTGCCATCAAAGGGGCCGGGGTGAACACTGAAGCTTTCTTT.

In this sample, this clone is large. The CDR3 DNA follows: TGTGCCAGCAGTGAGTGGGGGTCGGGCGAGCAGTACTTC. Residues: CASSEWGSGEQYF. J is TRBJ2-7 and V is TRBV6-8; the D call may be TRBD1 or TRBD2 (5 bases each). This CDR3 contains 13 residues. Trimming stripped 5 bases from V and 6 bases from J, with 14 bases between. Germline assignment: CDR1 MNHGY and CDR2 SAAAGT.

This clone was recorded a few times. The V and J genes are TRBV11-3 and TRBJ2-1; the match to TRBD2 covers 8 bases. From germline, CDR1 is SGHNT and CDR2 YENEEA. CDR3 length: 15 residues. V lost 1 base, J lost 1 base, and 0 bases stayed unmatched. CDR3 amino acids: CASSLGLASYNEQFF. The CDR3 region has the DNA TGTGCCAGCAGCTTAGGACTAGCGTCCTACAATGAGCAGTTCTTC.